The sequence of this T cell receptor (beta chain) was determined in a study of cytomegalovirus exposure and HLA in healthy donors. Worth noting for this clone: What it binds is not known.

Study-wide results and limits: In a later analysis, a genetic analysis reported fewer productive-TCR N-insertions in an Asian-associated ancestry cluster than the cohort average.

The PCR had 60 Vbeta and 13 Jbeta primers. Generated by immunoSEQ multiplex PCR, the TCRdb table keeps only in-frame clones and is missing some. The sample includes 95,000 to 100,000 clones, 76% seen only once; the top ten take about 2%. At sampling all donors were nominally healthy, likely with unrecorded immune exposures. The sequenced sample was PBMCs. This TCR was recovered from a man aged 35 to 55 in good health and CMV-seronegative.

The CDR3 sequence: CASIPTGVYSPLHF. DNA of the CDR3: TGTGCCAGCATTCCGACAGGGGTGTATTCACCCCTCCACTTT. The chain joins TRBV28 to TRBJ1-6; TRBD1 agrees at 8 bases. The CDR3 runs to 14 residues. V lost 7 bases, J lost 8 bases, and 7 bases stayed unmatched. Germline V gene sequence: CDR1 MDHEN, CDR2 SYDVKM.